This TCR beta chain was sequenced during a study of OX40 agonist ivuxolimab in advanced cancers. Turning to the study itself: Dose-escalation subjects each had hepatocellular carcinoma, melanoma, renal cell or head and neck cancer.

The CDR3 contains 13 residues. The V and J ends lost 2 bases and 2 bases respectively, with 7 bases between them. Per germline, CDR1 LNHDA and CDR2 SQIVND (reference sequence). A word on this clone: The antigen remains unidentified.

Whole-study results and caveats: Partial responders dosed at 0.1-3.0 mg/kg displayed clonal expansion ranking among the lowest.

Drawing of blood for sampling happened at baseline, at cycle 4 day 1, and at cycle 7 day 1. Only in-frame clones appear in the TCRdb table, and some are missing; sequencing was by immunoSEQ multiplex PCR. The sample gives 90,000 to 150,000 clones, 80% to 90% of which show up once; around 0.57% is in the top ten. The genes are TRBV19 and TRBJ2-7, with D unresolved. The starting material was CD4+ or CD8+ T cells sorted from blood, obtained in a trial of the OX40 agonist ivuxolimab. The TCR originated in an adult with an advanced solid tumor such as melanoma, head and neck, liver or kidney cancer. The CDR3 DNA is TGTGCCAGTAGTATACCCGACACCTACGAGCAGTACTTC. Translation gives CASSIPDTYEQYF.